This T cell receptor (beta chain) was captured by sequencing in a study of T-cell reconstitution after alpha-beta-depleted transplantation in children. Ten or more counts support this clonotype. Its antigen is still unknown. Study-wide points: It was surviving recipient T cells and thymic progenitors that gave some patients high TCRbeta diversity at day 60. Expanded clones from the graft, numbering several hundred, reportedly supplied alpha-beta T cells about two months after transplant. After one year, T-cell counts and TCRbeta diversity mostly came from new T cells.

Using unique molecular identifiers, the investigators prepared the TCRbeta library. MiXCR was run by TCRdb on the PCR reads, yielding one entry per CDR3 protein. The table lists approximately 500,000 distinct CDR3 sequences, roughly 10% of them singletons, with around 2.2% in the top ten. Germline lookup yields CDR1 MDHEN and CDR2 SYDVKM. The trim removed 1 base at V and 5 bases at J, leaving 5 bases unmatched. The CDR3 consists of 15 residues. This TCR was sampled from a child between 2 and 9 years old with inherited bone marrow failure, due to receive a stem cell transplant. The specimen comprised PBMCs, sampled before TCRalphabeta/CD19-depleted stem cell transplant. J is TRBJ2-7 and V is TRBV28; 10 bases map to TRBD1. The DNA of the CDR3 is TGTGCCAGCAGTTTATCGGGACAGGGGCGACACGAGCAGTACTTC. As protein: CASSLSGQGRHEQYF.